This TCR beta chain was recorded in a study of identical twins. Study-wide points: It was out-of-frame TCR alpha sharing in monozygotic twins that models underestimated. Less excess twin sharing appeared in beta out-of-frame sequences. Its conclusions, products of cross-sectional statistical analysis, did not come from following the same donors. Abundant cord blood beta clonotypes carried fewer insertions; memory repertoires showed none.

In the case of this clonotype: Its matching antigen is unknown.

MiXCR, run by TCRdb on the 5' RACE reads, gives a single entry per CDR3 protein. The table shows 1,800,000 or so distinct CDR3 sequences, with about 31% occurring only once. This sequence originates from a newborn girl in good health. Sequencing was performed on cord blood.

DNA for the CDR3: TGTGCCAGCAGTGGGGACTCTCAAGAGACCCAGTACTTC. The encoded protein is CASSGDSQETQYF. The chain has TRBV2 and TRBJ2-5, with TRBD2 as a possible D gene (6 bases). The CDR3 consists of 13 residues. Germline V gives CDR1 SNHLY, CDR2 FYNNEI. V shed 4 bases and J shed 2 bases, with 8 bases lying between them.